These 11 T cell receptor beta chains came from one sample sequenced in a study of T cells in tumors after PD-1 blockade. Only in-frame clones appear in the TCRdb table, and some are missing; sequencing was by immunoSEQ multiplex PCR. The data show approximately 47,000 clones, roughly 84% seen once. The sequenced sample was PBMCs, obtained before anti-PD-1 therapy. These receptors all stem from a human donor with advanced basal cell or squamous cell carcinoma (not recorded which).

The sample holds one count of this clone. This CDR3 is CASSQDGSGSRLAVLFF. CDR3 nucleotides: TGCGCCAGCAGCCAAGACGGGTCAGGTTCTCGACTCGCGGTACTGTTTTTT. The genes are TRBV4-1 and TRBJ2-2, with D unclear. Germline CDR1 reads MGHRA; CDR2 reads YSYEKL. With 0 bases removed from V and 14 bases from J, the gap between germline ends came to 25 bases. The CDR3 totals 17 residues.

A few counts support this clone. The chain uses TRBV7-9 and TRBJ2-7; D not resolved. This CDR3 contains 11 residues. With 5 bases removed from V and 4 bases from J, the gap between germline ends came to 6 bases. The germline gives CDR1 SEHNR, CDR2 FQNEAQ (reference sequence). CDR3: CASSPEYEQYF. The CDR3 nucleotides are TGTGCCAGCAGCCCTGAATACGAGCAGTACTTC.

The rearrangement links TRBV10-1 to TRBJ2-2, with D tentatively TRBD2 (6 bases). V dropped 4 bases and J dropped 4 bases, with 10 bases sitting between them. Per the germline V gene, CDR1 is WNHNN and CDR2 is SYGVQD (reference sequence). The CDR3 has 14 residues. The CDR3 DNA reads TGCGCCAGCAGTGTGCTAGCGAGCACCGGGGAGCTGTTTTTT. This encodes CASSVLASTGELFF.

The chain joins TRBV3-1 (or the pseudogene TRBV3-2) to TRBJ2-7; TRBD2 matches at 12 bases. Germline values: CDR1 LGHDT, CDR2 YNNKEL (reference sequence). This CDR3 contains 18 residues. V shed 3 bases, J shed 4 bases, and the junction held 13 bases outside the gene matches. CDR3 region: CASSHRGASGRAAYEQYF. As DNA, the CDR3 is TGTGCCAGCAGCCATCGGGGGGCTAGCGGGAGGGCGGCTTACGAGCAGTACTTC.

The CDR3 region is CASSVMRAGGRTDTQYF. In DNA form, the CDR3 reads TGTGCCAGCAGCGTAATGCGAGCGGGAGGTCGCACAGATACGCAGTATTTT. This rearrangement joins TRBV9 to TRBJ2-3, with 9 bases that match TRBD2. V shed 1 base, J shed 1 base, and the junction held 7 bases outside the gene matches. The CDR3 runs 17 residues. Germline V gene lookup returns CDR1 SGDLS and CDR2 YYNGEE.

The CDR3 region is CASSLTSGKETQYF. CDR3 nucleotide sequence: TGTGCCAGCAGCCTGACTAGCGGGAAAGAGACCCAGTACTTC. This chain uses TRBV3-1 (or the pseudogene TRBV3-2) with TRBJ2-5, with TRBD2 matching over 11 bases. V was pared by 4 bases and J by 3 bases, with 1 base of the junction left unmatched. The CDR3 has 14 residues. Germline V CDR1 and CDR2: LGHDT, YNNKEL (reference sequence).

The chain joins TRBV5-1 to TRBJ2-7; perhaps TRBD2 as D (6 bases). This CDR3 region has 13 residues. With 0 bases removed from V and 5 bases from J, the gap between germline ends came to 9 bases. In germline, CDR1 is SGHRS, CDR2 YFSETQ. The CDR3 is CASSLGRGNEQYF. CDR3 DNA: TGCGCCAGCAGCTTGGGGAGGGGAAACGAGCAGTACTTC.

The chain uses TRBV19 and TRBJ2-1; no clear D gene. V was cut by 0 bases and J by 7 bases, with 4 bases left in between. This CDR3 region has 12 residues. Germline values: CDR1 LNHDA, CDR2 SQIVND (reference sequence). CDR3 DNA sequence: TGTGCCAGTAGTATAGAAGGGAATGAGCAGTTCTTC. Its translation is CASSIEGNEQFF.

The genes are TRBV6-1 and TRBJ2-3; 7 nucleotides line up with TRBD2. Germline V lookup: CDR1 MNHNS, CDR2 SASEGT. With V trimmed by 4 bases and J by 2 bases, 12 bases remained unmatched. The CDR3 sequence is 17 residues long. CDR3 sequence (DNA): TGTGCCAGCAGTGCCGCGCTAGCGGACGGTTACACAGATACGCAGTATTTT. Its translation is CASSAALADGYTDTQYF.

This rearrangement joins TRBV9 to TRBJ2-7; 10 positions match TRBD1. Germline V gene sequence: CDR1 SGDLS, CDR2 YYNGEE. V trimming: 7 bases; J trimming: 6 bases; junction bases outside the gene matches: 10. The CDR3 length is 14 residues. CDR3 residues: CASSRTGGKGEQYF. The CDR3 DNA sequence: TGTGCCAGCTCCCGGACAGGGGGAAAAGGCGAGCAGTACTTC.

V usage is TRBV11-3 and J usage is TRBJ2-1; no clear D. CDR3 length equals 13 residues. V was pared by 0 bases and J by 12 bases, with 12 bases between. CDR1 is SGHNT, CDR2 YENEEA, per germline. CDR3 sequence reads: CASSLDAGRGQFF. The CDR3 DNA sequence: TGTGCCAGCAGCTTAGACGCTGGGCGCGGGCAGTTCTTC.